In this sample, the clone carrying this T cell receptor beta chain turned up a few times. Its target is unknown. The data derive from a study of T cell repertoires in cytomegalovirus infection. The study, taken as a whole, reports: The ex vivo response showed dominance by HLA-C-restricted CMV-specific TCR beta clonotypes. Adding up the frequency of public TCR beta families identified people who carried CMV plus the relevant HLA.

Germline assignment: CDR1 LNHDA and CDR2 SQIVND (reference sequence). Losses at the gene ends were 5 bases for V and 9 bases for J; bases not matched to a gene: 8. The length of the CDR3 is 15 residues. From the reads, TCRdb called clonotypes with MiXCR, one entry per CDR3 protein. Among around 550,000 distinct CDR3 sequences listed, approximately 25% were seen once. The sequence derives from a human donor in good health (CMV status not recorded). Some clones in this sample may be carry-over from other donors' samples. The chain carries TRBV19 and TRBJ1-6; the match to TRBD1 covers 9 bases. Sample: PBMCs. The DNA of the CDR3 is TGTGCCAGTAGTTTACCGACAGGGGGTATTTCACCCCTCCACTTT. Protein product: CASSLPTGGISPLHF. The full variable domain, its missing parts supplied by reference TRBV19 and TRBJ1-6, is DGGITQSPKYLFRKEGQNVTLSCEQNLNHDAMYWYRQDPGQGLRLIYYSQIVNDFQKGDIAEGYSVSREKKESFPLTVTSAQKNPTAFYLCASSLPTGGISPLHFGNGTRLTVT.